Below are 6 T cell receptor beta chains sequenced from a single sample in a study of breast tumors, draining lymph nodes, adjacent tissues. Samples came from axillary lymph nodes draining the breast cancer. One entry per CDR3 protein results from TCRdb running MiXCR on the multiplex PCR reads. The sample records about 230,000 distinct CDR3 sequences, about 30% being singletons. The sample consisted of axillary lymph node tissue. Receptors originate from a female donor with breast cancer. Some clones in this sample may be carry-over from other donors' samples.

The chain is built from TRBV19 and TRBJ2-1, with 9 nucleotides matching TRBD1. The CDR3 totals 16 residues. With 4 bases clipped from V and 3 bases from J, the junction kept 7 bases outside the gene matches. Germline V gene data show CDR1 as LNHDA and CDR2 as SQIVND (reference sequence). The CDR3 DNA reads TGTGCCAGTAGTAGGGACAGGGATGCGGGCTACAATGAGCAGTTCTTC. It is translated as CASSRDRDAGYNEQFF.

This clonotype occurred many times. The CDR3 region has the DNA TGTGCCAGCAGCTTAGGAGTAGGATCTAACTATGGCTACACCTTC. It codes for CASSLGVGSNYGYTF. The chain joins TRBV7-8 to TRBJ1-2; D unresolved. CDR1 SGHVS and CDR2 FQNEAQ come from the germline V gene. This CDR3 contains 15 residues. V was trimmed by 1 base and J by 0 bases, leaving 9 bases between them.

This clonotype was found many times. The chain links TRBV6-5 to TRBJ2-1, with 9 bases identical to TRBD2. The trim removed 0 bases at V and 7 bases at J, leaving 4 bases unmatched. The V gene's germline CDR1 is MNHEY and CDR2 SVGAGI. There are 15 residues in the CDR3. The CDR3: CASSYSASGINEQFF. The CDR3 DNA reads TGTGCCAGCAGTTACTCAGCTAGCGGGATAAATGAGCAGTTCTTC.

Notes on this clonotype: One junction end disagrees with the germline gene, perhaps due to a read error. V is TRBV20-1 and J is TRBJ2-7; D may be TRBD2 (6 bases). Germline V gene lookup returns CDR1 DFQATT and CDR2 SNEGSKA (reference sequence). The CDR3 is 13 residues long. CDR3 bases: TGCAGTGCCGTCGGGGGTTCCTCCTTCGAGCAGTACTTC. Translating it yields CSAVGGSSFEQYF.

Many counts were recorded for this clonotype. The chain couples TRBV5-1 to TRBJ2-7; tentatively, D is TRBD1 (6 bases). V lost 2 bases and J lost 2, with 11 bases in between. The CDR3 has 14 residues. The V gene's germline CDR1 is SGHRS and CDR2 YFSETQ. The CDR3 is CASSFKDSPYEQYF. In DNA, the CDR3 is TGCGCCAGCAGCTTTAAGGACAGTCCCTACGAGCAGTACTTC.

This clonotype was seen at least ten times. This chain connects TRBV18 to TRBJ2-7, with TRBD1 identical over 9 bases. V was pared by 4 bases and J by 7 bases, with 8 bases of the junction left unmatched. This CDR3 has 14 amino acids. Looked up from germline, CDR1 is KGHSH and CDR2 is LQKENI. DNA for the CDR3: TGTGCCAGCTCACGGGACAGGGCCCTTAGGGAGCAGTACTTC. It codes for CASSRDRALREQYF.